This T cell receptor beta chain is drawn from a study of shared clonotypes between healthy human individuals. The naive CD8 population came from CD45RO-negative cells selected for CCR7, without terminally differentiated effector memory CD45RA+ cells. TCRdb's copy holds only in-frame clones and misses some; the assay was immunoSEQ multiplex PCR. The sample carries 700,000 to 950,000 clones, 90% to 98% recorded once. With 5 bases clipped from V and 2 bases from J, the junction kept 11 bases outside the gene matches. CDR3 length: 16 residues. The germline CDR1 and CDR2 sequences are MNHEY and SMNVEV (reference sequence).

The TCR was taken from a man aged 25-45 years in good health. The rearrangement links TRBV27 to TRBJ2-5, with 7 bases fitting TRBD2. The sequenced sample consisted of naive CD8+ T cells sorted from blood. CDR3 region: CASSLYLGGEQETQYF. CDR3 bases: TGTGCCAGCAGTCTATACCTTGGGGGGGAACAAGAGACCCAGTACTTC.